A selection of T cell receptor beta chains follows, all from one sample in a study of healthy donors' naive CD4 and CD8 T cells. TCRdb redid the calling of the reads with MiXCR, one entry per CDR3 protein. The sample consists of approximately 180,000 distinct CDR3 sequences, over 60% of them appearing once. The sequencing input was naive CD4+ and CD8+ T cells sorted from blood, pooled from several donors. The receptors derive from a pool of human donors in good health; the sample pools cells from several healthy donors. CDR3s leave out the opening cysteine and the closing phenylalanine or tryptophan. Size is omitted from some rows. Given values are once, few, many or a class for expanded clones.

clone_size v_call cdr3_aa
NA TRBV5-1 ASSLAGTSGTDTQY
NA TRBV29-1 SAKGTESYEQY
NA TRBV27 ASSLVPQIHLASYT
NA TRBV29-1 SVGSGLGQLKIF
NA TRBV27 ASRGTFGASYEQY
NA TRBV4-3 ASSQTTGSTYNEQF
few TRBV29-1 SVAGLAGPSLAYEQY
once TRBV19 ASSIRQDRGLIVYGYT
few TRBV29-1 STGGLAGTYQETQY
NA TRBV30 AWSVLWGQEDTQY